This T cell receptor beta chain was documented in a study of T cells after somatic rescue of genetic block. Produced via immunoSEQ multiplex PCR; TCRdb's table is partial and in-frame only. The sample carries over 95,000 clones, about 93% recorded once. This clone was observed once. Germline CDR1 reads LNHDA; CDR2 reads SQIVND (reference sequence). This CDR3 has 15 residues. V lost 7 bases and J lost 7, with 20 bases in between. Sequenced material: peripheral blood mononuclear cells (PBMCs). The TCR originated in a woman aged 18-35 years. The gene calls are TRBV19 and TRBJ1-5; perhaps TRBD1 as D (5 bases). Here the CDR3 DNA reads TGTGCCAGTACTAGGCAGGGAAGGGTTTGGCAGCCCCAGCATTTT. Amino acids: CASTRQGRVWQPQHF.